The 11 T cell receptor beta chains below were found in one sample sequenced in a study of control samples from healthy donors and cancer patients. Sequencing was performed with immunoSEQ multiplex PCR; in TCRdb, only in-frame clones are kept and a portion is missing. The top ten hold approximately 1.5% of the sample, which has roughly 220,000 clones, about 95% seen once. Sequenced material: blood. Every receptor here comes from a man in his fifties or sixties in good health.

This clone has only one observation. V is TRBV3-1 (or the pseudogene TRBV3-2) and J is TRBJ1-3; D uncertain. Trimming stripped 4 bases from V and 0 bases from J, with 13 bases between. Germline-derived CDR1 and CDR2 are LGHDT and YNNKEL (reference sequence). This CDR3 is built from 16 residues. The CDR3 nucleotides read TGTGCCAGCAGCCCGACACGCGGACTCTCTGGAAACACCATATATTTT. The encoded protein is CASSPTRGLSGNTIYF.

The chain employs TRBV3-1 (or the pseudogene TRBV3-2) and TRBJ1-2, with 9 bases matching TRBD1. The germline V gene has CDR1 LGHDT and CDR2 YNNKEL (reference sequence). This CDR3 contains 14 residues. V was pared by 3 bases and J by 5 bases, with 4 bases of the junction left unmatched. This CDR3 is CASSQGQGPYGYTF. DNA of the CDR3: TGTGCCAGCAGCCAGGGACAGGGACCTTATGGCTACACCTTC.

In DNA form, the CDR3 reads TGTGCCATCAGTGGGTCTCAGGGGGTTGGTGAAGCTTTCTTT. Protein product: CAISGSQGVGEAFF. The chain links TRBV10-3 to TRBJ1-1, with 7 bases lining up with TRBD1. V was pared by 4 bases and J by 7 bases, with 9 bases of the junction left unmatched. CDR1 is ENHRY, CDR2 SYGVKD, per germline. This CDR3 is built from 14 residues.

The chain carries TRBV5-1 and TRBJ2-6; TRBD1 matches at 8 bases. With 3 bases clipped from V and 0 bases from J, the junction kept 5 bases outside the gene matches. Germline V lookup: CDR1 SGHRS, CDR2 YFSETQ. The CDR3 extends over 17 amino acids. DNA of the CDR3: TGCGCCAGCAGCTCTTGGACAGGGAGCTCTGGGGCCAACGTCCTGACTTTC. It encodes CASSSWTGSSGANVLTF.

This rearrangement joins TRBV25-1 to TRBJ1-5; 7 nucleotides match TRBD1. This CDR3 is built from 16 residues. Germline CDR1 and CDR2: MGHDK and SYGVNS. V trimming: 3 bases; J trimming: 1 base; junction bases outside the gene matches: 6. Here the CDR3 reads CASSDDRVGSNQPQHF. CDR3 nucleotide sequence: TGTGCCAGCAGTGACGACAGGGTTGGGAGCAATCAGCCCCAGCATTTT. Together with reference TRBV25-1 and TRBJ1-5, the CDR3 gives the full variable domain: EADIYQTPRYLVIGTGKKITLECSQTMGHDKMYWYQQDPGMELHLIHYSYGVNSTEKGDLSSESTVSRIRTEHFPLTLESARPSHTSQYLCASSDDRVGSNQPQHFGDGTRLSIL.

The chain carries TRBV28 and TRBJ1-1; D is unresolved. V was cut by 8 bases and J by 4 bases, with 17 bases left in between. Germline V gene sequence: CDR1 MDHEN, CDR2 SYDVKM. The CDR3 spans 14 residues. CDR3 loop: CASYEHRGITEAFF. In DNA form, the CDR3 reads TGTGCCAGCTATGAACACCGGGGTATCACTGAAGCTTTCTTT.

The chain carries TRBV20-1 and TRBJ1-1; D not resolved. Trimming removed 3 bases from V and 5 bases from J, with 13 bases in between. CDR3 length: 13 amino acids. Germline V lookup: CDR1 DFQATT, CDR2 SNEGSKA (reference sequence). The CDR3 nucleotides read TGCAGTGCTAGTTGGGCTTTCGGGACTGAAGCTTTCTTT. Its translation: CSASWAFGTEAFF.

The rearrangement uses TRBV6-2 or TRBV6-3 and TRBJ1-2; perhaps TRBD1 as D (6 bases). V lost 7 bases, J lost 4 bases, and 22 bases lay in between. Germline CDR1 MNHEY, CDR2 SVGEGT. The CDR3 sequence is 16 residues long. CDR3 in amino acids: CASTPQGSGIGYGYTF. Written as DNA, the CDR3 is TGTGCCAGCACCCCACAGGGATCAGGGATCGGCTATGGCTACACCTTC.

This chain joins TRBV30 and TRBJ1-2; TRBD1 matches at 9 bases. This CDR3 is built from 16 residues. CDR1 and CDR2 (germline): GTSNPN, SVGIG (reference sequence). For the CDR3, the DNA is TGTGCATTTGAATCCAATTGGGGACAGGGAGGTTATGGCTACACCTTC. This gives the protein CAFESNWGQGGYGYTF.

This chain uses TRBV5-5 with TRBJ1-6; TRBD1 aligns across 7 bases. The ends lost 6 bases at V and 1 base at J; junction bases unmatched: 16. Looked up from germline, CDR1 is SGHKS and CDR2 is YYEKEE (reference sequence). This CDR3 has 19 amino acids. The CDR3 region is CASTPGQALGRSYNSPLHF. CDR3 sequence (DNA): TGTGCCAGCACCCCAGGACAGGCCCTCGGCCGATCCTATAATTCACCCCTCCACTTT.

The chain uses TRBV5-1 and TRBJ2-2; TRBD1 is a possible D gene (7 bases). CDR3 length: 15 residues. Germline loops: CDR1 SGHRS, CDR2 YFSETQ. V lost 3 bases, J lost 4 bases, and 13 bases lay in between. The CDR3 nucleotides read TGCGCCAGCAGCTGGAGGGGGCGCGGCACCGGGGAGCTGTTTTTT. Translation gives CASSWRGRGTGELFF.